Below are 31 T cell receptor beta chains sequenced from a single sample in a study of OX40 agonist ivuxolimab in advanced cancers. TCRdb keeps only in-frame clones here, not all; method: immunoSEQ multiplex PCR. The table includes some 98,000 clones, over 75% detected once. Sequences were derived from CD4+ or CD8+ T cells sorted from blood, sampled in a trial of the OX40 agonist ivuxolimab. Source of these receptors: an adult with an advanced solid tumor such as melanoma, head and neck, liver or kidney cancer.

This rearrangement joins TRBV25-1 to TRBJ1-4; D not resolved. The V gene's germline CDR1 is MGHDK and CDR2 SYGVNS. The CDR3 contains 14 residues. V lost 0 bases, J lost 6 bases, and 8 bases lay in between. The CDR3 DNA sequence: TGTGCCAGCAGTGAATACGGGAAACATGAAAAACTGTTTTTT. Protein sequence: CASSEYGKHEKLFF.

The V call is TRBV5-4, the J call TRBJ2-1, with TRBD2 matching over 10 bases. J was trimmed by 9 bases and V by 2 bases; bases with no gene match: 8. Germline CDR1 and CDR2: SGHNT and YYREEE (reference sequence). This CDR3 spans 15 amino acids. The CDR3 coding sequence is TGTGCCAGCAGCTTAGTAAGCGGGGGGGCCTCTGAGCAGTTCTTC. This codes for CASSLVSGGASEQFF.

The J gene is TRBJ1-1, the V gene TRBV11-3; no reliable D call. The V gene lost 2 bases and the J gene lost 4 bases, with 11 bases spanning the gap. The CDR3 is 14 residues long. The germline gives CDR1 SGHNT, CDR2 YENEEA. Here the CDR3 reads CASSLRRSSTEAFF. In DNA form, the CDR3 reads TGTGCCAGCAGCTTACGGAGGTCGAGCACTGAAGCTTTCTTT.

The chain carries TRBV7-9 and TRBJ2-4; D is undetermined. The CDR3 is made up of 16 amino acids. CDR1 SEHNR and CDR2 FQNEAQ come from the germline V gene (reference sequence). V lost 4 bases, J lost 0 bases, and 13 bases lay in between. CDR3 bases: TGTGCCAGCAGCTCGCAGTGGGCTCTAGCCAAAAACATTCAGTACTTC. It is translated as CASSSQWALAKNIQYF.

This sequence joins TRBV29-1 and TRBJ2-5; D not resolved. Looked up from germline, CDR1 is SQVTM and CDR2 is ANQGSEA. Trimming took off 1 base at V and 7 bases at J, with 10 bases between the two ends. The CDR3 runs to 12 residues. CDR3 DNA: TGCAGCGTTGAAGCGGAGTTCGGGACCCAGTACTTC. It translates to CSVEAEFGTQYF.

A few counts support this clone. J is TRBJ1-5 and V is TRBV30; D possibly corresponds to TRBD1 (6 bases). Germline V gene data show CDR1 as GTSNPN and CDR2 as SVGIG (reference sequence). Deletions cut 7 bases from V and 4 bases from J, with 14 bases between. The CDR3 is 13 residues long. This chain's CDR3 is CASKGVGNQPQHF. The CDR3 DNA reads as TGTGCCTCTAAGGGGGTTGGAAATCAGCCCCAGCATTTT. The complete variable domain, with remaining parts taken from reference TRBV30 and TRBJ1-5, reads SQTIHQWPATLVQPVGSPLSLECTVEGTSNPNLYWYRQAAGRGLQLLFYSVGIGQISSEVPQNLSASRPQDRQFILSSKKLLLSDSGFYLCASKGVGNQPQHFGDGTRLSIL.

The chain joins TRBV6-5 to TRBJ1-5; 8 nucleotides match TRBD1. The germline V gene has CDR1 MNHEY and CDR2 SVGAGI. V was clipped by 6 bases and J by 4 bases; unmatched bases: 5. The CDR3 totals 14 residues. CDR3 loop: CASSAGGLNQPQHF. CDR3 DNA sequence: TGTGCCAGCAGCGCAGGGGGCCTAAATCAGCCCCAGCATTTT.

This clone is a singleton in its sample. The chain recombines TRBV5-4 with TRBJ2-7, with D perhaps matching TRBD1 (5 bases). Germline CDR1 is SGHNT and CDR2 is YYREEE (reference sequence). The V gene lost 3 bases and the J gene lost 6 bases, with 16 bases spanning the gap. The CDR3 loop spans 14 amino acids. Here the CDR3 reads CASSYRSGRGEQYF. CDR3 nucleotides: TGTGCCAGCAGCTACAGGTCAGGTAGAGGCGAGCAGTACTTC.

The DNA of the CDR3 is TGCAGCACCGGTCCTACAGGGCTAAACACTGAAGCTTTCTTT. This codes for CSTGPTGLNTEAFF. The V and J genes are TRBV29-1 and TRBJ1-1, with a tentative D call TRBD1 (6 bases). Germline V gene sequence: CDR1 SQVTM, CDR2 ANQGSEA. The germline V and J ends were trimmed by 8 bases and 2 bases, with 18 bases remaining between them. The CDR3 extends over 14 amino acids.

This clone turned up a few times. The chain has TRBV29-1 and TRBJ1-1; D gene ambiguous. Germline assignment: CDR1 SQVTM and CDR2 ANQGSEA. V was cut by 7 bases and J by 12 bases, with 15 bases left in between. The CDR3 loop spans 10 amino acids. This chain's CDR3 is CSAGEGRPFF. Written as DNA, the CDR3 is TGCAGCGCTGGGGAGGGAAGGCCTTTCTTT.

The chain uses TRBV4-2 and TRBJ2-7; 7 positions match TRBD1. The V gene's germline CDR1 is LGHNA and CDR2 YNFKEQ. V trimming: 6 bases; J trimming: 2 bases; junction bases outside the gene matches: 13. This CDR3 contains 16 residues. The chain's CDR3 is CASSRATGTDPYEQYF. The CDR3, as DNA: TGTGCCAGCAGTCGTGCCACCGGGACAGACCCCTACGAGCAGTACTTC.

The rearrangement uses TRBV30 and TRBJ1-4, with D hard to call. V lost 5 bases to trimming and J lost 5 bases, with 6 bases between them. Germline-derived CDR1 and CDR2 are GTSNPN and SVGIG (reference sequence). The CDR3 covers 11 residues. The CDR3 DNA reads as TGTGCCTGGTGGCGGAATGAAAAACTGTTTTTT. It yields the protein CAWWRNEKLFF.

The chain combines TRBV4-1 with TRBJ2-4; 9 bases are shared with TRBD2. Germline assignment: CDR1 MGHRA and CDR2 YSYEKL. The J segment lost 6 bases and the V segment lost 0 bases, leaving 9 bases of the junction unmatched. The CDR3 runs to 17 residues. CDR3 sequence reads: CASSQESLAGTRNIQYF. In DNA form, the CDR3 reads TGCGCCAGCAGCCAAGAATCGCTAGCGGGGACGAGAAACATTCAGTACTTC.

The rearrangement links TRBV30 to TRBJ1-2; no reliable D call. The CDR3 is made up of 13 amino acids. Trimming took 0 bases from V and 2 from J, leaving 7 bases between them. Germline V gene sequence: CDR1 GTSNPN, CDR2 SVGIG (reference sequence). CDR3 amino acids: CAWSVAGNYGYTF. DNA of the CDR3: TGTGCCTGGAGTGTAGCCGGGAACTATGGCTACACCTTC.

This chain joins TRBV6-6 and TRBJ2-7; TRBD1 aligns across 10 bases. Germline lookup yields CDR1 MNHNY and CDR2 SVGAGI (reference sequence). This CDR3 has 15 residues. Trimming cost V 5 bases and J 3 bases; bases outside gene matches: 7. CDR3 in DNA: TGTGCCAGCAGTGACCGGGACAGGGGTCACTACGAGCAGTACTTC. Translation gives CASSDRDRGHYEQYF.

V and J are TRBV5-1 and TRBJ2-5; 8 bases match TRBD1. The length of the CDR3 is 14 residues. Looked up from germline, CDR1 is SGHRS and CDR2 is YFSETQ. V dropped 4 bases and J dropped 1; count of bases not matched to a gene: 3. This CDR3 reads CASSKGQVQETQYF. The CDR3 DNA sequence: TGCGCCAGCAGCAAGGGACAGGTCCAAGAGACCCAGTACTTC.

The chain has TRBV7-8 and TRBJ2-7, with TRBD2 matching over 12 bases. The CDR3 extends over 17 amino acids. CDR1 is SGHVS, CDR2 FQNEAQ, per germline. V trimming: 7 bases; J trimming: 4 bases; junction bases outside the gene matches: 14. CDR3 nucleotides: TGTGCCAGCACCCCGTTGGGGTTACTAGCGGGGGGATACGAGCAGTACTTC. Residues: CASTPLGLLAGGYEQYF.

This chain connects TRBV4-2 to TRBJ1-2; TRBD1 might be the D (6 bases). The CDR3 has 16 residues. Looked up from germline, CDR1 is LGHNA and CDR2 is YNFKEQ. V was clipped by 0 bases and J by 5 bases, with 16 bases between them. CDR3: CASSQDGGGGEYGYTF. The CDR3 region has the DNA TGTGCCAGCAGCCAAGATGGGGGTGGGGGCGAGTATGGCTACACCTTC.

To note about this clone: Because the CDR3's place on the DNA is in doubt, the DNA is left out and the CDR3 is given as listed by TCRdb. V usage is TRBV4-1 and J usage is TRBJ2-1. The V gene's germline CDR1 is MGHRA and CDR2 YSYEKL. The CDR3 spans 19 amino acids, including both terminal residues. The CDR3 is CASSQFISGPGSEGAEQFF.

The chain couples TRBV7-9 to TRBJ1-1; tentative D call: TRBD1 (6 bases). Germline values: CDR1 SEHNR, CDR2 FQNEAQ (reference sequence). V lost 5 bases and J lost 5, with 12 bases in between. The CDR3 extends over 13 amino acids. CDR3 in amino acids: CASSLTGQTEAFF. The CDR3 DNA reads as TGTGCCAGCAGCCTTACAGGGCAGACTGAAGCTTTCTTT.

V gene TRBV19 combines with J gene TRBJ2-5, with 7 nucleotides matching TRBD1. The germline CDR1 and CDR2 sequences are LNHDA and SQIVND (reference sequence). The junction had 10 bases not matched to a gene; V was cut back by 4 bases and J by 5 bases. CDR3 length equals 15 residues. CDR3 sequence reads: CASSTLGTARETQYF. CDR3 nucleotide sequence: TGTGCCAGTAGTACGCTAGGGACAGCTAGGGAGACCCAGTACTTC.

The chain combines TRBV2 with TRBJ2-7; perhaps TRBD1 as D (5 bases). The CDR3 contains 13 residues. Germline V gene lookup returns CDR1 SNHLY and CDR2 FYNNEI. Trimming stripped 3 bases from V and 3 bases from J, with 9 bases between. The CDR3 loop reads CASSDRVIYEQYF. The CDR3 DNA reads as TGTGCCAGCAGTGACAGGGTCATCTACGAGCAGTACTTC. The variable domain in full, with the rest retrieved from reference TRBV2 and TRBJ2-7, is EPEVTQTPSHQVTQMGQEVILRCVPISNHLYFYWYRQILGQKVEFLVSFYNNEISEKSEIFDDQFSVERPDGSNFTLKIRSTKLEDSAMYFCASSDRVIYEQYFGPGTRLTVT.

The CDR3 bases are TGTGCCAGCAGCTTAACCAGCGGGGGGGTAAAACTCTACGAGCAGTACTTC. Residues: CASSLTSGGVKLYEQYF. The rearrangement joins TRBV7-8 to TRBJ2-7; 10 bases are a match to TRBD2. CDR3 length: 17 amino acids. Germline lookup yields CDR1 SGHVS and CDR2 FQNEAQ. The trim removed 2 bases at V and 3 bases at J, leaving 10 bases unmatched.

CDR3 protein: CAWSQTTGNSPLHF. CDR3 in DNA: TGTGCCTGGAGCCAAACTACAGGGAATTCACCCCTCCACTTT. This chain uses TRBV30 with TRBJ1-6; possible D gene TRBD1, 6 bases. The CDR3 length is 14 residues. Trimming took 3 bases from V and 7 from J, leaving 13 bases between them. Germline loops: CDR1 GTSNPN, CDR2 SVGIG (reference sequence).

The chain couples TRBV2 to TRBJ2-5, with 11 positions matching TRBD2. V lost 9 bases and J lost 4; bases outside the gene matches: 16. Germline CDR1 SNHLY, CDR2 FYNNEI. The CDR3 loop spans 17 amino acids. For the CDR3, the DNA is TGTGCCAGGGGTCGACTGTCGAGGCTAGCGGGGGGAGAGACCCAGTACTTC. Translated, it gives CARGRLSRLAGGETQYF.

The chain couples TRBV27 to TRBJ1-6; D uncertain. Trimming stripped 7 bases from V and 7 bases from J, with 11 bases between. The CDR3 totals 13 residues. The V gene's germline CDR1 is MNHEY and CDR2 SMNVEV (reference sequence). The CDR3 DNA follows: TGTGCCAGCAAGGGTTACGTAAATTCACCCCTCCACTTT. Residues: CASKGYVNSPLHF.

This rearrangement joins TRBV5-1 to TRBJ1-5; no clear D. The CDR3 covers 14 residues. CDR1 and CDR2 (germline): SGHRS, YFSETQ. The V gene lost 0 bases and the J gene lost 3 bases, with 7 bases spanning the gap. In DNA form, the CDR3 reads TGCGCCAGCAGCTTGGGCGGATACAATCAGCCCCAGCATTTT. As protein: CASSLGGYNQPQHF.

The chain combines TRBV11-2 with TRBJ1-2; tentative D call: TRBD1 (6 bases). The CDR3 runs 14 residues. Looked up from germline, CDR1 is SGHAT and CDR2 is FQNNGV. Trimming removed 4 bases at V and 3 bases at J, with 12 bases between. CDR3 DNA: TGTGCCAGCAGCTCACCACAGGGATACTATGGCTACACCTTC. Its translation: CASSSPQGYYGYTF.

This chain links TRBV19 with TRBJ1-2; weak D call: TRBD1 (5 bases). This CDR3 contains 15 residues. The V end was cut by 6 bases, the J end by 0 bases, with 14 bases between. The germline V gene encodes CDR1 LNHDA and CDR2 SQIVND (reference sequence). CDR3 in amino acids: CASSQGKGANYGYTF. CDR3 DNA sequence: TGTGCCAGTAGCCAGGGTAAGGGAGCTAACTATGGCTACACCTTC. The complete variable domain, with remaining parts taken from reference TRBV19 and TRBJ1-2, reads DGGITQSPKYLFRKEGQNVTLSCEQNLNHDAMYWYRQDPGQGLRLIYYSQIVNDFQKGDIAEGYSVSREKKESFPLTVTSAQKNPTAFYLCASSQGKGANYGYTFGSGTRLTVV.

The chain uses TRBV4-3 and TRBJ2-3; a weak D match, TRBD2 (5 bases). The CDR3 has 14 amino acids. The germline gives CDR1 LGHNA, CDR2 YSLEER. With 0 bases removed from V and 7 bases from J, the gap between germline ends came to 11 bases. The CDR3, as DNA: TGCGCCAGCAGCCAAGACCGGGGAATGCATACGCAGTATTTT. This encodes CASSQDRGMHTQYF.

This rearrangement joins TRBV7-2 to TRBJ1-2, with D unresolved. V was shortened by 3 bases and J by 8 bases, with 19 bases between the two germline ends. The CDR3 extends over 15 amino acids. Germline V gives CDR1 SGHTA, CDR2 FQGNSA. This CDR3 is CASSFYPLGRDGYTF. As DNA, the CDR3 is TGTGCCAGCAGCTTTTACCCGTTGGGCCGCGACGGCTACACCTTC.